This entry is about one T cell receptor beta chain. This CDR3 has 13 residues. The germline gives CDR1 SGHTS, CDR2 YDEGEE. The V end was cut by 1 base, the J end by 7 bases, with 11 bases between. PCR involved 60 Vbeta and 13 Jbeta primers. The method was immunoSEQ multiplex PCR; TCRdb's version includes in-frame clones alone and lacks a portion of them. This sample has hundreds of thousands of clones; more than 85% occur once, and the top ten carry less than 1.2%. This record belongs to a study of cytomegalovirus exposure and HLA in healthy donors. This rearrangement joins TRBV5-8 to TRBJ1-2, with a weak D call TRBD1 (6 bases). This clonotype was obtained from a woman aged 18-35 years in good health and CMV-seronegative. Sequenced sample: PBMCs. DNA for the CDR3: TGTGCCAGCAGCTTGAACAGGGCGGCTGGCTACACCTTC. Translation gives CASSLNRAAGYTF.